This T cell receptor (beta chain) appears in the sequencing data of a study of vaccination and CD4 T cells after COVID-19. In the study overall: Sampling post-COVID took place a median approximately 100 days after diagnosis (range 35 to 161). Notes on the study in general: The median proportion of reactive clones detected only post-vaccination in convalescent patients was around 86%.

One entry per CDR3 protein results from TCRdb running MiXCR on the PCR reads. This table has about 28,000 distinct CDR3 sequences, roughly 50% appearing once. Germline V gene data show CDR1 as DFQATT and CDR2 as SNEGSKA (reference sequence). This CDR3 region has 14 residues. V lost 2 bases and J lost 2, with 13 bases in between. In regard to this clonotype: Its antigen is not identified.

Specified time point: late sampling 161 to 241 days after vaccination in a few convalescent patients. This specimen consisted of CD4+ T cells from blood, obtained about 7 months after SARS-CoV-2 vaccination. The receptor was derived from a human donor who had recovered from COVID-19. The V call is TRBV20-1, the J call TRBJ2-7, with D perhaps given as TRBD1 or TRBD2 (6 bases each). In nucleotides, the CDR3 is TGCAGTGCTAGATGGGGGGCCGACCCCTACGAGCAGTACTTC. Its protein product is CSARWGADPYEQYF.